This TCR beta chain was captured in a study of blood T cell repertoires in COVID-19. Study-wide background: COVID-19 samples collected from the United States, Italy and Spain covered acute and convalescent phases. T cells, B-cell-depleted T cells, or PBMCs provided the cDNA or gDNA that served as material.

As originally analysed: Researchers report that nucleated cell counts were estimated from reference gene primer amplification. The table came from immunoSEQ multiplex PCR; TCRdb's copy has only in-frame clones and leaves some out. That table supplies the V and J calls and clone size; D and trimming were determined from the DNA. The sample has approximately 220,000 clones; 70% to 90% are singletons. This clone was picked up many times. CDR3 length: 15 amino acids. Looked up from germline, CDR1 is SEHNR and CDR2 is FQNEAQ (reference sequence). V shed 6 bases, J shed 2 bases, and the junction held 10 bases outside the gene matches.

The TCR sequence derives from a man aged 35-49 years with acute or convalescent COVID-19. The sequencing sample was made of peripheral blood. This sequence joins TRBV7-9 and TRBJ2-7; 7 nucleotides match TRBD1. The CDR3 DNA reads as TGTGCCAGCAGTTCATACAGGGGATCACCCTACGAGCAGTACTTC. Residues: CASSSYRGSPYEQYF.